The 10 T cell receptor beta chains given below trace back to one sample, sequenced in a study of metastatic and nonmetastatic thyroid tumors. Prior to thyroid surgery, none of the patients had received any treatment. MiXCR reprocessed the PCR reads for TCRdb. In the table there are more than 50,000 clones, approximately 22% of which are singletons. The sequenced sample consisted of blood. All receptors derive from a female donor with papillary thyroid cancer or a benign thyroid nodule (not recorded which). Some clones in this sample may be carry-over from other donors' samples.

Many counts were recorded for this clone. V gene TRBV20-1 combines with J gene TRBJ1-5, with D perhaps matching TRBD1 (6 bases). Trimming stripped 0 bases from V and 5 bases from J, with 14 bases between. The CDR3 contains 15 residues. Germline V gives CDR1 DFQATT, CDR2 SNEGSKA (reference sequence). In DNA, the CDR3 is TGCAGTGCTAGAGATTCGGCGACAGGTGATCAGCCCCAGCATTTT. This translates into CSARDSATGDQPQHF.

This clone was seen ten or more times. The rearrangement joins TRBV27 to TRBJ1-2; D perhaps matches TRBD1 (5 bases). The CDR3 contains 13 residues. Per germline, CDR1 MNHEY and CDR2 SMNVEV (reference sequence). The V end lost 5 bases, the J end lost 1 base, and 8 bases lay between the germline ends. The CDR3 DNA reads TGTGCCAGCAGTGAACAGGTTAACTATGGCTACACCTTC. Protein product: CASSEQVNYGYTF.

The CDR3 protein is CASNSQSPSRGYSYEQYF. DNA for the CDR3: TGTGCCAGCAATTCCCAATCTCCTTCGAGAGGTTATTCCTACGAGCAGTACTTC. The gene calls are TRBV28 and TRBJ2-7, with unresolved D. Germline V gene data show CDR1 as MDHEN and CDR2 as SYDVKM. V was clipped by 7 bases and J by 1 base, with 26 bases between them. The CDR3 spans 18 residues.

For this clone: Its ends do not fully match the called genes, so a read error is possible. This chain connects TRBV28 to TRBJ2-3; D is undetermined. The germline V gene encodes CDR1 MDHEN and CDR2 SYDVKM. This CDR3 spans 13 amino acids. This chain's CDR3 is CASTSESTDTHYF. For the CDR3, the DNA is TGTGCCAGCACGTCAGAGAGCACAGATACGCACTATTTT.

This clone was recorded many times. This chain connects TRBV20-1 to TRBJ2-1, with unresolved D. V was trimmed by 1 base and J by 3 bases, leaving 10 bases between them. There are 14 residues in the CDR3. Germline CDR1 is DFQATT and CDR2 is SNEGSKA (reference sequence). CDR3 residues: CSARVGLDYNEQFF. DNA of the CDR3: TGCAGTGCTAGAGTTGGGCTAGACTACAATGAGCAGTTCTTC.

This clone has at least ten counts. This may come from a read error, since a much larger clone is one base off. The chain uses TRBV6-6 and TRBJ2-6; a possible D gene is TRBD1 (5 bases). CDR1 and CDR2 (germline): MNHNY, SVGAGI (reference sequence). The CDR3 has 15 amino acids. CDR3 sequence reads: CASSYFQLGANFLTF. The CDR3 DNA reads as TGTGCCAGCAGTTACTTCCAGCTTGGGGCCAACTTCCTGACTTTC.

A note on this clone: At one boundary the junction diverges from the germline segment, which might be a read error. The chain's CDR3 is CASRITSGAYNEQFF. In DNA, the CDR3 is TGTGCCAGCAGGATTACTAGCGGGGCGTACAATGAACAGTTCTTC. V is TRBV12-3 or TRBV12-4 and J is TRBJ2-1; TRBD2 agrees at 10 bases. The CDR3 consists of 15 residues.

This clone was observed at least ten times. The chain uses TRBV2 and TRBJ1-2, with no clear D. The CDR3 is 15 amino acids. The germline V gene has CDR1 SNHLY and CDR2 FYNNEI. Trimming left V 4 bases short and J 0 bases short, with 12 bases between. This CDR3 is CASSGPPGSNYGYTF. The CDR3 region has the DNA TGTGCCAGCAGTGGGCCCCCCGGTTCTAACTATGGCTACACCTTC.

As regards this clone: One end of the junction is discordant with germline, which a read error may explain. The chain combines TRBV4-2 with TRBJ2-2, with D maybe TRBD2 (5 bases). Germline V CDR1 and CDR2: LGHNA, YNFKEQ. The CDR3 is 16 residues long. This CDR3 is CSSSQERGRNTGEPFF. The CDR3 DNA reads as TGTTCCAGCAGCCAAGAACGAGGGAGAAACACCGGGGAGCCGTTTTTT.

Comments on this clone: A read error is possible here, since a much larger clone lies one base away. The chain joins TRBV28 to TRBJ2-7; 7 nucleotides line up with TRBD2. Trimming cost V 6 bases and J 4 bases; bases outside gene matches: 12. The V gene's germline CDR1 is MDHEN and CDR2 SYDVKM. This CDR3 has 15 residues. CDR3 loop: CASSTAGPLNYEQYF. The CDR3, as DNA: TGTGCCAGCAGCACAGCGGGGCCCCTAAATTACGAGCAGTACTTC.